Listed below are T cell receptor beta chains from one sample, sequenced in a study of human T cells and chemical hapten exposure. TCRdb fed the RACE reads into MiXCR, producing one record per CDR3 protein. The data hold 62,000 or so distinct CDR3 sequences, with approximately 9.9% observed a single time. Sequenced here: whole blood, sampled in connection with sensitization to the hapten diphenylcyclopropenone (DPC). Receptors were obtained from a woman in her twenties or thirties with alopecia areata. Some clones in this sample may be carry-over from other donors' samples. Both conserved end residues are part of each CDR3.

j_call v_call cdr3_aa
TRBJ2-7 TRBV7-7 CASRRPQGAYEQYF
TRBJ2-6 TRBV5-4 CASSLVGANVLTF
TRBJ2-5 TRBV6-6 CASSYPSGSGSEETQYF
TRBJ2-7 TRBV7-2 CASSSPGLAGEEQYF
TRBJ1-5 TRBV10-3 CAIRGVQRPQLF
TRBJ2-5 TRBV12-3/TRBV12-4 CASTRTGGFSETQYF
TRBJ1-6 TRBV6-2/TRBV6-3 CATLDFFNSPLHF
TRBJ2-5 TRBV24-1 CATSDSPGLSYQETQYF
TRBJ2-2 TRBV20-1 CSAREHTRELFF
TRBJ2-2 TRBV7-2 CASSFATGLNTGELFF
TRBJ2-3 TRBV14 CASSQNFFSTHTDTQYF
TRBJ2-3 TRBV5-1 CASSLVLTGERDTQYF
TRBJ1-5 TRBV19 CASSIRGVGNQPQHF
TRBJ2-1 TRBV28 CASSPTEYNEQFF
TRBJ2-5 TRBV28 CASSFLRQAYQETQYF
TRBJ2-7 TRBV28 CATAWDRANEQYF
TRBJ2-1 TRBV6-4 CASSDRLRWDEQFF
TRBJ1-1 TRBV5-1 CASSLDGGGTEAFF
TRBJ2-3 TRBV5-1 CASSLSGADTQYF
TRBJ2-2 TRBV7-2 CASSPRLKATNTGELFF
TRBJ2-2 TRBV9 CASSPRQNTGELFF
TRBJ1-1 TRBV6-1 CASSFLNMNTEAFF
TRBJ2-7 TRBV10-1 CASSATKGYRRSSYEQYF
TRBJ1-1 TRBV6-5 CASSYEGRPLQNTEAFF
TRBJ2-5 TRBV25-1 CASMHRETQYF
TRBJ1-2 TRBV6-1 CASSLTWDGANYGYTF
TRBJ2-7 TRBV18 CASSPRDVAYEQYF
TRBJ1-2 TRBV14 CASSQGHYGYTF
TRBJ2-5 TRBV4-3 CASSQDNGETQYF
TRBJ1-2 TRBV4-1 CASSQQGASRYGYTF
TRBJ1-6 TRBV20-1 CSARRGQVSPLHF
TRBJ2-5 TRBV3-1 CVSSQLRTNQETQYF
TRBJ2-1 TRBV5-4 CASSRAYQEMFF
TRBJ1-1 TRBV28 CASSPTGRGQTEAFF
TRBJ2-3 TRBV5-1 CASSLVGRDTQYF
TRBJ2-2 TRBV7-9 CASSSTSGSPWGGELFF
TRBJ2-3 TRBV5-1 CASGHWGTDTQYF
TRBJ1-6 TRBV5-1 CASSLAGGENSPLHF